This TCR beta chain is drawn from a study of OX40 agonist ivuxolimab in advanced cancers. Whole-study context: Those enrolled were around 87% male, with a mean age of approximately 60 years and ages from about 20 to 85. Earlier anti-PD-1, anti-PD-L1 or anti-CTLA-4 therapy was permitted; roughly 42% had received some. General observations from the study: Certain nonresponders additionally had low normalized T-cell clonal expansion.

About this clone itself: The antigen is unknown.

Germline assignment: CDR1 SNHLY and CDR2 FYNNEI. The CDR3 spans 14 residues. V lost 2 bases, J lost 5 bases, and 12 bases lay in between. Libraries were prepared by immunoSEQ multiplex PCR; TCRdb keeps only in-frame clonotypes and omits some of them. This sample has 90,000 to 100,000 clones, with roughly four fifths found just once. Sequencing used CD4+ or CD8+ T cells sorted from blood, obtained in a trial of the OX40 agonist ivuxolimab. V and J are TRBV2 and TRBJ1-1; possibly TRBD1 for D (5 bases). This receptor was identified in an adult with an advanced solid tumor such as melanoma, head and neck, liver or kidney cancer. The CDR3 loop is CASSEIGGETEAFF. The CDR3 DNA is TGTGCCAGCAGTGAAATTGGAGGGGAAACTGAAGCTTTCTTT.